These 28 T cell receptor beta chains share one sample of origin, sequenced in a study of T cells in Graves' hyperthyroidism and ophthalmopathy. It was RNA transcripts that yielded the amplified TCR beta CDR3 regions. Initially, a first-round RT-PCR of the TCR CDR3 employed the HTBI primer set. MiXCR was run by TCRdb on the multiplex PCR reads, yielding one entry per CDR3 protein. The sample lists 500,000 to 800,000 distinct CDR3 sequences, about 45% seen once, with under 8% in the top ten. Material: peripheral blood or thyroid tissue (not recorded which). The receptors here all came from an adult man with Graves' disease, either hyperthyroidism or ophthalmopathy (not recorded which).

V usage is TRBV7-2 and J usage is TRBJ2-7; TRBD1 aligns across 8 bases. The J segment lost 8 bases and the V segment lost 6 bases, leaving 6 bases of the junction unmatched. Germline V gene lookup returns CDR1 SGHTA and CDR2 FQGNSA. The CDR3 has 12 residues. In DNA form, the CDR3 reads TGTGCCAGCAGGCCAGGGGGCGGAAAGCAGTACTTC. It specifies CASRPGGGKQYF.

As to this clonotype: One end of the junction varies from germline; a read error may be responsible. The chain joins TRBV10-3 to TRBJ1-6, with 7 bases that match TRBD1. CDR3 length: 17 amino acids. Germline V gene lookup returns CDR1 ENHRY and CDR2 SYGVKD. The CDR3 DNA follows: TGTGCCAGCAGTGGCCAGGGGGTGGGTTCCTATAATTCACCCCTCCACTTT. Protein product: CASSGQGVGSYNSPLHF.

The V gene is TRBV11-2, the J gene TRBJ1-5; 8 bases agree with TRBD1. The V and J ends lost 6 bases and 0 bases, in that order; junction bases with no gene match: 7. Germline loops: CDR1 SGHAT, CDR2 FQNNGV. The CDR3 sequence is 16 residues long. The CDR3 bases are TGTGCCAGCAGTTTCCCCCAGGGGGCTAGCAATCAGCCCCAGCATTTT. It is translated as CASSFPQGASNQPQHF.

This clonotype occurred a few times. The genes are TRBV7-9 and TRBJ2-7; 9 bases agree with TRBD1. The germline gives CDR1 SEHNR, CDR2 FQNEAQ (reference sequence). The CDR3 runs to 15 residues. Unmatched junction bases numbered 7, after V lost 4 bases and J lost 3 bases. CDR3 DNA: TGTGCCAGCAGCTCCCGGGACAGGGTCGACTACGAGCAGTACTTC. Residues: CASSSRDRVDYEQYF.

The chain couples TRBV7-9 to TRBJ1-4; 10 nucleotides agree with TRBD1. The CDR3 totals 16 residues. The J segment lost 8 bases and the V segment lost 5 bases, leaving 11 bases of the junction unmatched. The germline V gene has CDR1 SEHNR and CDR2 FQNEAQ (reference sequence). CDR3 nucleotides: TGTGCCAGCAGCCCCGGGACAGGGGCTTTCGGAGAAAAACTGTTTTTT. Translation: CASSPGTGAFGEKLFF.

This clonotype was counted between two and nine times. The J gene is TRBJ1-1, the V gene TRBV7-9; the D gene is possibly TRBD1 (6 bases). V was shortened by 5 bases and J by 4 bases, with 17 bases between the two germline ends. The CDR3 contains 15 residues. The germline V gene encodes CDR1 SEHNR and CDR2 FQNEAQ (reference sequence). The CDR3: CASSRSGVLATEAFF. CDR3 DNA sequence: TGTGCCAGCAGCCGGTCAGGGGTTCTCGCCACTGAAGCTTTCTTT.

This clonotype was detected ten times or more. The V and J genes are TRBV24-1 and TRBJ1-2, with a weak D call TRBD1 (5 bases). CDR1 is KGHDR, CDR2 SFDVKD, per germline. The CDR3 sequence is 14 residues long. Trimming removed 3 bases at V and 7 bases at J, with 14 bases between. CDR3 in DNA: TGTGCCACCAGTGATGAGGGGACCCCCTTTGGCTACACCTTC. This gives the protein CATSDEGTPFGYTF.

The V gene is TRBV10-3, the J gene TRBJ1-5; weak D call: TRBD1 (5 bases). V was pared by 10 bases and J by 3 bases, with 19 bases between. Germline V gene data show CDR1 as ENHRY and CDR2 as SYGVKD. The CDR3 is 15 residues long. The CDR3 loop reads CATGSGLMINQPQHF. CDR3 nucleotide sequence: TGTGCCACAGGGTCAGGGCTCATGATCAATCAGCCCCAGCATTTT.

Remarks on this clonotype: One junction end disagrees with the germline gene, perhaps due to a read error. The chain joins TRBV15 to TRBJ2-6; D ambiguous. The CDR3 is 13 amino acids. Germline CDR1 LNHNV, CDR2 YYDKDF (reference sequence). The CDR3 loop is CATSRDRGVSEAF. CDR3 DNA sequence: TGTGCCACCAGCAGGGACCGTGGCGTCAGTGAAGCTTTC. Looking up the rest from reference TRBV15 and TRBJ2-6 gives the full variable domain: DAMVIQNPRYQVTQFGKPVTLSCSQTLNHNVMYWYQQKSSQAPKLLFHYYDKDFNNEADTPDNFQSRRPNTSFCFLDIRSPGLGDTAMYLCATSRDRGVSEAFGAGSRLTVL.

This clonotype was detected many times. CDR3 sequence reads: CATSRDGQRDEKLFF. The CDR3 region has the DNA TGTGCCACCAGCAGAGACGGACAGAGAGATGAAAAACTGTTTTTT. The chain uses TRBV15 and TRBJ1-4; D may be TRBD1 (6 bases). Trimming left V 0 bases short and J 6 bases short, with 11 bases between. CDR3 length: 15 residues. Germline V gives CDR1 LNHNV, CDR2 YYDKDF (reference sequence).

The V gene is TRBV19, the J gene TRBJ1-1, with D tentatively TRBD1 (5 bases). CDR1 is LNHDA, CDR2 SQIVND, per germline (reference sequence). V was trimmed by 4 bases and J by 3 bases, leaving 9 bases between them. The CDR3 is 13 residues long. CDR3 DNA sequence: TGTGCCAGTAGTAAAGGGGTAGACACTGAAGCTTTCTTT. Encoded protein: CASSKGVDTEAFF.

J is TRBJ2-5 and V is TRBV20-1, with a weak D call TRBD2 (7 bases). CDR3 length: 14 residues. Germline values: CDR1 DFQATT, CDR2 SNEGSKA (reference sequence). This CDR3 is CTRPGQPGGETQYF. The CDR3 region has the DNA TGCACCCGACCCGGACAGCCGGGGGGAGAGACCCAGTACTTC.

This clonotype was detected only a few times. The chain carries TRBV28 and TRBJ2-7, with TRBD2 identical over 12 bases. The CDR3 extends over 15 amino acids. The trim removed 2 bases at V and 4 bases at J, leaving 3 bases unmatched. CDR1 is MDHEN, CDR2 SYDVKM, per germline. The CDR3 nucleotides are TGTGCCAGCAGTTTACTAGCGGGGGGGCGGTACGAGCAGTACTTC. Translated, it gives CASSLLAGGRYEQYF.

This clonotype was picked up many times. The chain recombines TRBV29-1 with TRBJ1-2, with D possibly TRBD1 on 6 matching bases. The CDR3 totals 13 residues. CDR1 is SQVTM, CDR2 ANQGSEA, per germline. V shed 2 bases and J shed 4 bases, with 11 bases lying between them. The DNA for the CDR3 is TGCAGCGTTGAAAGGCAGGGGCGCTATGGCTACACCTTC. Translated: CSVERQGRYGYTF. The whole variable domain, remainder taken from reference TRBV29-1 and TRBJ1-2, is SAVISQKPSRDICQRGTSLTIQCQVDSQVTMMFWYRQQPGQSLTLIATANQGSEATYESGFVIDKFPISRPNLTFSTLTVSNMSPEDSSIYLCSVERQGRYGYTFGSGTRLTVV.

This clonotype was seen a few times. This chain connects TRBV6-1 to TRBJ2-7; D is perhaps TRBD1 (6 bases). Deletions cut 6 bases from V and 0 bases from J, with 15 bases between. Germline loops: CDR1 MNHNS, CDR2 SASEGT. The CDR3 covers 15 residues. DNA of the CDR3: TGTGCCAGCAGGATAGGACAGATCTCCTCCTACGAGCAGTACTTC. Protein product: CASRIGQISSYEQYF.

This clonotype was found many times. The chain combines TRBV29-1 with TRBJ1-6; TRBD1 is a possible D gene (5 bases). This CDR3 has 15 residues. V shed 6 bases and J shed 6 bases, with 18 bases lying between them. Germline-derived CDR1 and CDR2 are SQVTM and ANQGSEA. The CDR3 DNA reads as TGCAGCGTCGAACGCCGGGACGGACTTAATTCACCCCTCCACTTT. This gives the protein CSVERRDGLNSPLHF.

The rearrangement joins TRBV7-9 to TRBJ1-5; 9 nucleotides line up with TRBD1. This CDR3 region has 16 residues. With V trimmed by 1 base and J by 2 bases, 3 bases remained unmatched. Looked up from germline, CDR1 is SEHNR and CDR2 is FQNEAQ (reference sequence). For the CDR3, the DNA is TGTGCCAGCAGCTTAGGGCGGACAGGGGGCAATCAGCCCCAGCATTTT. Its translation is CASSLGRTGGNQPQHF.

The rearrangement uses TRBV7-3 and TRBJ1-4; 7 bases line up with TRBD1. This CDR3 has 15 amino acids. After removal of 4 bases from V and 6 bases from J, the junction contained 8 bases not matched to a gene. Germline V gene data show CDR1 as SGHTA and CDR2 as FQGTGA. The CDR3 coding sequence is TGTGCCAGCAGCTCTGAGGGGGACAGCCATGAAAAACTGTTTTTT. Translation gives CASSSEGDSHEKLFF.

In its sample, this clonotype was seen a few times. The chain is built from TRBV20-1 and TRBJ1-5; TRBD1 might be the D (6 bases). V was cut by 3 bases and J by 6 bases, with 18 bases left in between. CDR1 and CDR2 (germline): DFQATT, SNEGSKA (reference sequence). The CDR3 contains 15 residues. Here the CDR3 reads CSARLGAEGGQPQHF. DNA for the CDR3: TGCAGTGCTAGGCTGGGGGCAGAAGGAGGTCAGCCCCAGCATTTT.

Only a few counts were recorded for this clonotype. The gene calls are TRBV5-1 and TRBJ2-7; D possibly corresponds to TRBD1 (5 bases). V lost 4 bases and J 3 bases, leaving 14 bases between the germline ends. The CDR3 is made up of 14 amino acids. From germline, CDR1 is SGHRS and CDR2 YFSETQ. The CDR3 nucleotides are TGCGCCAGCAGCGGGGCACTCGGTCACTACGAGCAGTACTTC. Its translation is CASSGALGHYEQYF.

This clonotype was detected ten times or more. The chain joins TRBV7-9 to TRBJ1-2, with 9 bases matching TRBD1. The CDR3 runs 15 residues. The junction had 9 bases not matched to a gene; V was cut back by 3 bases and J by 7 bases. Germline V gene lookup returns CDR1 SEHNR and CDR2 FQNEAQ (reference sequence). This CDR3 is CASSFASGQGSGYTF. CDR3 nucleotide sequence: TGTGCCAGCAGCTTCGCTTCGGGACAGGGCTCTGGCTACACCTTC.

This clonotype showed up just once. Likely a read error: the CDR3 ends without its conserved phenylalanine or tryptophan. The chain is built from TRBV7-3 and TRBJ1-2; D unresolved. The length of the CDR3 is 14 residues. Germline V gene lookup returns CDR1 SGHTA and CDR2 FQGTGA. Trimming took off 9 bases at V and 0 bases at J, with 14 bases between the two ends. CDR3 region: CASSIVTANYGYTL. CDR3 bases: TGTGCCAGTAGTATAGTCACGGCTAACTATGGCTACACCTTA.

The rearrangement joins TRBV15 to TRBJ2-7; 11 bases map to TRBD1. Trimming cost V 4 bases and J 7 bases; bases outside gene matches: 6. Germline-derived CDR1 and CDR2 are LNHNV and YYDKDF (reference sequence). There are 14 residues in the CDR3. CDR3 protein: CATSTGTGGDEQYF. The CDR3 DNA reads TGTGCCACCAGCACCGGGACAGGGGGGGATGAGCAGTACTTC.

V usage is TRBV6-5 and J usage is TRBJ2-5, with TRBD2 as a possible D gene (6 bases). Trimming shortened V by 8 bases and J by 1 base, and 11 bases separated the two germline ends. The CDR3 loop spans 13 amino acids. Germline CDR1 is MNHEY and CDR2 is SVGAGI. The CDR3: CASGGGTQETQYF. CDR3 DNA: TGTGCCAGCGGGGGAGGTACCCAAGAGACCCAGTACTTC.

This clonotype was observed a few times. CDR3 in amino acids: CSADGTSGGSQETQYF. The CDR3, as DNA: TGCAGTGCGGACGGGACTAGCGGGGGGTCCCAAGAGACCCAGTACTTC. This sequence joins TRBV20-1 and TRBJ2-5; TRBD2 agrees at 15 bases. Germline assignment: CDR1 DFQATT and CDR2 SNEGSKA (reference sequence). V lost 6 bases, J lost 1 base, and 6 bases stayed unmatched. This CDR3 spans 16 amino acids.

This clonotype was counted ten times or more. This rearrangement joins TRBV20-1 to TRBJ2-7; D is undetermined. The length of the CDR3 is 11 residues. Trimming took 1 base from V and 3 from J, leaving 4 bases between them. Germline assignment: CDR1 DFQATT and CDR2 SNEGSKA (reference sequence). The CDR3, as DNA: TGCAGTGCTAGAGCAGACTACGAGCAGTACTTC. Its protein product is CSARADYEQYF.

This chain connects TRBV7-9 to TRBJ1-1, with 7 bases identical to TRBD1. The CDR3 totals 14 residues. Per germline, CDR1 SEHNR and CDR2 FQNEAQ (reference sequence). After removal of 3 bases from V and 5 bases from J, the junction contained 6 bases not matched to a gene. CDR3 region: CASSFTGVQTEAFF. Here the CDR3 DNA reads TGTGCCAGCAGCTTCACAGGGGTACAGACTGAAGCTTTCTTT.

Points on this clonotype: Just one base apart from a much larger clone, this may be a read error. The chain joins TRBV15 to TRBJ2-7, with D uncertain. Trimming shortened V by 0 bases and J by 2 bases, and 11 bases separated the two germline ends. This CDR3 has 15 residues. Germline loops: CDR1 LNHNV, CDR2 YYDKDF (reference sequence). The CDR3 reads CATSRDYGPTYEQYF. The CDR3 DNA reads TGTGCCACCAGCAGAGATTATGGGCCGACCTACGAGCAGTACTTC. Supplemented by reference TRBV15 and TRBJ2-7, the full variable domain reads DAMVIQNPRYQVTQFGKPVTLSCSQTLNHNVMYWYQQKSSQAPKLLFHYYDKDFNNEADTPDNFQSRRPNTSFCFLDIRSPGLGDTAMYLCATSRDYGPTYEQYFGPGTRLTVT.